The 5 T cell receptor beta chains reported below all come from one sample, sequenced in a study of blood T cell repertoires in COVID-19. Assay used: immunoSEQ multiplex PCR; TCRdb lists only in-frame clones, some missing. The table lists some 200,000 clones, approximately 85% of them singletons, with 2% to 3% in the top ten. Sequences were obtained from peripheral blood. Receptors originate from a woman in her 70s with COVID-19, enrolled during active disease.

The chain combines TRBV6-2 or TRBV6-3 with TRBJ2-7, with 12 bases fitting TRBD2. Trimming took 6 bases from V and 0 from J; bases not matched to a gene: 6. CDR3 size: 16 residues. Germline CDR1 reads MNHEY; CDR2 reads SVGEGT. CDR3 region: CASSPGLAGSSYEQYF. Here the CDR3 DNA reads TGTGCCAGCAGCCCCGGACTAGCGGGGAGCTCCTACGAGCAGTACTTC.

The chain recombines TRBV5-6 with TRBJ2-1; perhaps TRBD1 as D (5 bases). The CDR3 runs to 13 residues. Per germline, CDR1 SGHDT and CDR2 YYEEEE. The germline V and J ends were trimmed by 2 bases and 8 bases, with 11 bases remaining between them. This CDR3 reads CASSFSRADEQFF. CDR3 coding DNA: TGTGCCAGCAGCTTCAGCAGGGCCGATGAGCAGTTCTTC.

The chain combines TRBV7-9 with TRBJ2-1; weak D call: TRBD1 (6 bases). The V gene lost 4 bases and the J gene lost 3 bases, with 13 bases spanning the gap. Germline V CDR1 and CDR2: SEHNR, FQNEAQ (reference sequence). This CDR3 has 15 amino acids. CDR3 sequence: CASSSGTRDYNEQFF. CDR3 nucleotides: TGTGCCAGCAGCTCCGGGACACGGGACTACAATGAGCAGTTCTTC.

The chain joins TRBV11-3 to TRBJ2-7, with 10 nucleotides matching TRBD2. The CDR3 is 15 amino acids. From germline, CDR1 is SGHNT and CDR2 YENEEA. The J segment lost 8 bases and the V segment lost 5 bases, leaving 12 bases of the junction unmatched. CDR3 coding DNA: TGTGCCAGCAGCGGCCCGGAGCGGGAGGGAGGAAAGCAGTACTTC. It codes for CASSGPEREGGKQYF.

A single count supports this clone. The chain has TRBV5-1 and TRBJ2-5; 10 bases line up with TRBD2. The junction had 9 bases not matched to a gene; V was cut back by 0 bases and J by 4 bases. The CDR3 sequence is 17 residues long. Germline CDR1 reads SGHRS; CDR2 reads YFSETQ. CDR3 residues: CASSLVASGSFLETQYF. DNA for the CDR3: TGCGCCAGCAGCTTGGTGGCTAGCGGGAGTTTTTTAGAGACCCAGTACTTC. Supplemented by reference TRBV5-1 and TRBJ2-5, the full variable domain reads KAGVTQTPRYLIKTRGQQVTLSCSPISGHRSVSWYQQTPGQGLQFLFEYFSETQRNKGNFPGRFSGRQFSNSRSEMNVSTLELGDSALYLCASSLVASGSFLETQYFGPGTRLLVL.